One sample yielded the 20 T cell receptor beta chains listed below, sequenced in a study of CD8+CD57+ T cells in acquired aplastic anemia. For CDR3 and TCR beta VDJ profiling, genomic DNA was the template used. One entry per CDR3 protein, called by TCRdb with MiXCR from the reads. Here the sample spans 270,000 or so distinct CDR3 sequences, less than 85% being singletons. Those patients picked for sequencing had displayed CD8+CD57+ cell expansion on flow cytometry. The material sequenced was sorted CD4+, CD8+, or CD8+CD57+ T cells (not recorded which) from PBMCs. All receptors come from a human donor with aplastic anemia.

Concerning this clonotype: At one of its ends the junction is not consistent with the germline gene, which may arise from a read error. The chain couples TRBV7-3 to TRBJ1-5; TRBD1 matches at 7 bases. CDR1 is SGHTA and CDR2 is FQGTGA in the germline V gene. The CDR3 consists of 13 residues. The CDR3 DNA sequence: TGTGCCAGCAGCGTACAGGGGAGCTCCTACGAGCAGTTT. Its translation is CASSVQGSSYEQF.

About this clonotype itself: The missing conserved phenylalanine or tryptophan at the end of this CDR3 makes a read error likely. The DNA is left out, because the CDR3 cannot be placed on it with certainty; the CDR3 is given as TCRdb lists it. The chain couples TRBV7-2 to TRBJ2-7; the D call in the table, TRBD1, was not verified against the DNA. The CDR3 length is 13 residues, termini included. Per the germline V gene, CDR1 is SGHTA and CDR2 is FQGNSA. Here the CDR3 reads CASSLSQGAKGYT.

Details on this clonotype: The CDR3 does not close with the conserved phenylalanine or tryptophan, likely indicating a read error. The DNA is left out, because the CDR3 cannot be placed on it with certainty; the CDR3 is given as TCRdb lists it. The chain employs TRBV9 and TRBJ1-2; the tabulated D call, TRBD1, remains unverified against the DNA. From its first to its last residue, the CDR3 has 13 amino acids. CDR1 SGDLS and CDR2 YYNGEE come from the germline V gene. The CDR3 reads CASSEGQGAGEKL.

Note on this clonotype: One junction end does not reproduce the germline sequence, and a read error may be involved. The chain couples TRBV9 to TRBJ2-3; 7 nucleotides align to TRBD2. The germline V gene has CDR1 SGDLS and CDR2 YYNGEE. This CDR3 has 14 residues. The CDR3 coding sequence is TGTGCCAGCAGCGCGGGGGGTGGACCCACTGCGGTGGATTTT. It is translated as CASSAGGGPTAVDF.

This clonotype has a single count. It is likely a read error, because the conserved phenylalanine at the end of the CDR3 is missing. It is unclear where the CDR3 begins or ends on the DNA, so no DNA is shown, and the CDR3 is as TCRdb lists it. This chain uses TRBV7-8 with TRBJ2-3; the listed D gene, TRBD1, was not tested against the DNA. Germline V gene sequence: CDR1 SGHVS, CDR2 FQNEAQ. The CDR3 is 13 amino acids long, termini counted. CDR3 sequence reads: CASTLGGVPTRAN.

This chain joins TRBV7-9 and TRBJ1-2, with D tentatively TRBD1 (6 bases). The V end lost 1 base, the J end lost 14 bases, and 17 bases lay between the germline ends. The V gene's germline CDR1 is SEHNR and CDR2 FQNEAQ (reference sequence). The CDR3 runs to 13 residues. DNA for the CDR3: TGTGCCAGCAGCTTAGGCCCCGGGGGGCGGTTTACCTTC. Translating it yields CASSLGPGGRFTF.

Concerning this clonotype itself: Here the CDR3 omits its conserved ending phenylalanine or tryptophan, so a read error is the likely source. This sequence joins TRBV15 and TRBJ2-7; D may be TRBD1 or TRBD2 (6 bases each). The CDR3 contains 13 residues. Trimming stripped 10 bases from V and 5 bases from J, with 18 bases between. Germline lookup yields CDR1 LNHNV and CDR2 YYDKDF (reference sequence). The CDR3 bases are TGTGCCAGCGCCGGGGGCGACTCGCACGAGCAGTACTAC. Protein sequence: CASAGGDSHEQYY.

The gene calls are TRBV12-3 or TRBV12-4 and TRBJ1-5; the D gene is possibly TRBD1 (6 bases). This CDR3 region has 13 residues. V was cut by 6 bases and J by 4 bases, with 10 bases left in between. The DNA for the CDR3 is TGTGCCAGCAGAGAAGGACAGAATCAGCCCCAGCATTTT. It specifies CASREGQNQPQHF.

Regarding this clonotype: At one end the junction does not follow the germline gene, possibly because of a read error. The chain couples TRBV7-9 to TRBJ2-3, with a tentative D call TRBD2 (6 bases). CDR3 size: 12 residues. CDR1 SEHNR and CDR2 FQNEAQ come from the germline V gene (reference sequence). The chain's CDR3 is CASSVESSGGNF. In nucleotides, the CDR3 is TGTGCCAGCAGCGTTGAGTCAAGTGGGGGGAACTTT.

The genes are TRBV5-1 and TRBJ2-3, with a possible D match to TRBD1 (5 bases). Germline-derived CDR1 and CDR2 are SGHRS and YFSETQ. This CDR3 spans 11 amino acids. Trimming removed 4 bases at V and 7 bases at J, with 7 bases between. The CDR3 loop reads CASSTDNTQYF. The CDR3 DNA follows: TGCGCCAGCAGCACGGACAATACGCAGTATTTT.

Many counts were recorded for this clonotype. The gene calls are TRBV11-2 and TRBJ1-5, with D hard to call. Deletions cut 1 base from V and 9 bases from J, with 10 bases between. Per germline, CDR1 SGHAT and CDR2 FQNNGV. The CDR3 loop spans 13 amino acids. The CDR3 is CASSLGPSRPQHF. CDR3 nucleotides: TGTGCCAGCAGCTTAGGGCCGAGTCGGCCCCAGCATTTT.

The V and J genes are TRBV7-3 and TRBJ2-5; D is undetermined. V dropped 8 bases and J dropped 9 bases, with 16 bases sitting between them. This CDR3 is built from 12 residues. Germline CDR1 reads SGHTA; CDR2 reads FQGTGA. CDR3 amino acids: CASSRPTDAQYF. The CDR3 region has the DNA TGTGCCAGCTCAAGGCCTACCGACGCCCAGTACTTC.

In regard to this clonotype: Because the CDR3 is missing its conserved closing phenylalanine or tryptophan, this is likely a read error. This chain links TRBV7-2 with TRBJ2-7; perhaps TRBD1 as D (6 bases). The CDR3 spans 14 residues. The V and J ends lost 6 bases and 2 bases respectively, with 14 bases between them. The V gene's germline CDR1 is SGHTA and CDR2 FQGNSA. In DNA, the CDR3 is TGTGCCAGCAGTTCGGACAGTGCCACCTACGAGCAGTACTCC. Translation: CASSSDSATYEQYS.

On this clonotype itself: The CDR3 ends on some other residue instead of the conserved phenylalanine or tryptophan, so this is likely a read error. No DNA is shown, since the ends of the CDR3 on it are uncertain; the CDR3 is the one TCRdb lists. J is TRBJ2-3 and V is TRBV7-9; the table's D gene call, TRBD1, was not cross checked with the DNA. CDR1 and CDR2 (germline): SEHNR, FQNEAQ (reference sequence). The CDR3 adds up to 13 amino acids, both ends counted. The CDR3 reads CASSRAGTDRFLG.

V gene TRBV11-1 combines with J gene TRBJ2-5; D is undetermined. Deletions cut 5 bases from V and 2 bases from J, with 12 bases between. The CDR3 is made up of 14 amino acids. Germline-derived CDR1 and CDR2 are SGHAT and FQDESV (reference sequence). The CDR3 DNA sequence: TGTGCCAGCAGCAGAGATCTCGCACAAGAGACCCAGTACTTC. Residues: CASSRDLAQETQYF.

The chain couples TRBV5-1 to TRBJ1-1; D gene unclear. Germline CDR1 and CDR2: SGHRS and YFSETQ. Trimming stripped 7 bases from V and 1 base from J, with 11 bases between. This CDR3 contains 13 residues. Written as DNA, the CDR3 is TGCGCCAGCTGGGCTTTAACGAACACTGAAGCTTTCTTT. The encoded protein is CASWALTNTEAFF.

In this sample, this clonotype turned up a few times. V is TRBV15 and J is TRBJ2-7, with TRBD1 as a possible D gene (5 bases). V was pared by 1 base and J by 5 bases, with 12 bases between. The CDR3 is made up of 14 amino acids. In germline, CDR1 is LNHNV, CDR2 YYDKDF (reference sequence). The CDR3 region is CATSRAQGFHEQYF. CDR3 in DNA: TGTGCCACCAGCAGAGCCCAGGGTTTTCACGAGCAGTACTTC. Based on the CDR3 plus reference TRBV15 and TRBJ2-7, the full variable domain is DAMVIQNPRYQVTQFGKPVTLSCSQTLNHNVMYWYQQKSSQAPKLLFHYYDKDFNNEADTPDNFQSRRPNTSFCFLDIRSPGLGDTAMYLCATSRAQGFHEQYFGPGTRLTVT.

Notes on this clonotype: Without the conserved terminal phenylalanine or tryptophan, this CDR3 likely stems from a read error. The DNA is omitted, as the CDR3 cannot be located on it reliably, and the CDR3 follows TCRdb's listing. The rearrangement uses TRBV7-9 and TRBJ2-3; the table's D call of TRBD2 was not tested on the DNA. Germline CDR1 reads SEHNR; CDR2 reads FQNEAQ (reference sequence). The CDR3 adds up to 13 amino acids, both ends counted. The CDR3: CASSLGGRGGDTQ.

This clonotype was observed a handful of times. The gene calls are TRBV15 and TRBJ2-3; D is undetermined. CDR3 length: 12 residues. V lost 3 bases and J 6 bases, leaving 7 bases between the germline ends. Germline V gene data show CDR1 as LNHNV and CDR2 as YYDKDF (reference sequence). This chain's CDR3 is CATSRVEDTQYF. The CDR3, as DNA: TGTGCCACCAGCAGGGTAGAGGATACGCAGTATTTT.

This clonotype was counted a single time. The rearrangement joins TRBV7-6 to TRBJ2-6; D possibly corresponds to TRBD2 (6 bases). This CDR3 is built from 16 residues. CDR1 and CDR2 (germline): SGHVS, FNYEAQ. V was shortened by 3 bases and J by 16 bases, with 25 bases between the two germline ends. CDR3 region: CASSLAGRCGTDALTF. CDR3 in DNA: TGTGCCAGCAGCTTGGCGGGTAGATGCGGGACCGACGCTCTGACTTTC.